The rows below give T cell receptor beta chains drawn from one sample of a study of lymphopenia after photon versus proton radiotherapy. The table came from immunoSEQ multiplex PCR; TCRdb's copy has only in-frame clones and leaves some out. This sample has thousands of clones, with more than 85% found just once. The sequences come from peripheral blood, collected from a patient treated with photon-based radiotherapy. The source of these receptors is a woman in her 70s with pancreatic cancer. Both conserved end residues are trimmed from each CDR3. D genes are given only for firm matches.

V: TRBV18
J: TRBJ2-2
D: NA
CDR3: ASSPLQGANTGELF

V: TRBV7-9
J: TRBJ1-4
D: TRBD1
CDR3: ASSVGTGEDEKLF

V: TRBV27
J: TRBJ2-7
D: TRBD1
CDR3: ASSHTGQGGSEQY

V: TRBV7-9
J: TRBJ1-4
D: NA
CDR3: ASSLAEVGNEKLF

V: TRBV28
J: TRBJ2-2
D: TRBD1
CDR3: ASAVPGQGAGELF

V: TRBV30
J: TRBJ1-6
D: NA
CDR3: AWKLLVGSPLH

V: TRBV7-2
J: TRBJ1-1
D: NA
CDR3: ASTIGFMNTEAF

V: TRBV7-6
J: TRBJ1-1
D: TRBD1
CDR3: ASSQPQGLNTEAF

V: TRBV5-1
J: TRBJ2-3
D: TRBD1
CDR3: ASSDVQGARTDTQY

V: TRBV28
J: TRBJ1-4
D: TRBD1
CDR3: ASSLRGTANEKLF

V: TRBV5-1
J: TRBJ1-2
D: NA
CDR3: ASSPAPGDYGYT

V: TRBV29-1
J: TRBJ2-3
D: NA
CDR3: SVEARVDTQY

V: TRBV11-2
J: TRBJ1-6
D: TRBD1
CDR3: ASSLATGVNSPLH

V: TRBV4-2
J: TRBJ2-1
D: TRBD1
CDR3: ASSQESIKWVRGGYEQF

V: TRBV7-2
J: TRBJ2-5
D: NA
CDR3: ASRPPPGQQQETQY

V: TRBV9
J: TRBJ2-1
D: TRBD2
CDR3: ASSVGEWGTSGSLYNEQF

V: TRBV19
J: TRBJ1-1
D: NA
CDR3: ASLRSGTEAF

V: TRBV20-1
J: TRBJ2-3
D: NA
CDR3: SARIDTQY

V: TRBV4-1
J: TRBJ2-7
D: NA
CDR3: ASSQGTGGGSSYEQY

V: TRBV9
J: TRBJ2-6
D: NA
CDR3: ASSVGGRIDSGANVLT

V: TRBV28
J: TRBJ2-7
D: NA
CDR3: ASSTLQGSYEQY

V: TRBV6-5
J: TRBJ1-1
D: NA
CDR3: ASSYRDDTEAF

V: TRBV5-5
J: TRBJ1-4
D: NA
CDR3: ASTHDRYNEKLF

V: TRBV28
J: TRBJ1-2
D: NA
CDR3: ASREQGGYT

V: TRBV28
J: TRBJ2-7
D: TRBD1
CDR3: ASSVTGENYEQY

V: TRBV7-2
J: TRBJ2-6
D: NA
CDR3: ASSLSIVQSGANVLT

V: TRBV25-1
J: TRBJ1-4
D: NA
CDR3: ASSEPGGANEKLF

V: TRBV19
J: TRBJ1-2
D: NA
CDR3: ASRTRGAANYGYT

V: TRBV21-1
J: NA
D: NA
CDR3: ASSIQGPSEQY

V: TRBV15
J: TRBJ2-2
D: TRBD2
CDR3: ATSREAGEVGELF

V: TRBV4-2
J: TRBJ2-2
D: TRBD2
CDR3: ASSLAGVRTGELF

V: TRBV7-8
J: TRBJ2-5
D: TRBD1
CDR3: ASSLGQGRRETQY

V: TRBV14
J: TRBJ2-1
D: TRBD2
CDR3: ASTQRGGGDNEQF

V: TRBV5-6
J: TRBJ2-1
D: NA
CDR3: ASSLVGGEQF

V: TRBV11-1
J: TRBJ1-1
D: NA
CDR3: ASSLAPRTEAF

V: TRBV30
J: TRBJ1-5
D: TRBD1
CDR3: AWSPGTGGNQPQH

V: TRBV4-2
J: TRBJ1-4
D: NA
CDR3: ASSQADSQNEKLF

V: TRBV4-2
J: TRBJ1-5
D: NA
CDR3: ASSQGNKPQH

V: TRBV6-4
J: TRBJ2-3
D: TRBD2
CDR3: ASSRLAGEGTDTQY

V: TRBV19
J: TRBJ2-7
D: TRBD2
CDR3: ASRKSGTGDYEQY

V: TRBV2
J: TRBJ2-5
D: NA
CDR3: ASSEAGSGRGTQY

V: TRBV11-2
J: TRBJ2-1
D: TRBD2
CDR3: ASSLGLAGGMNSYNEQF

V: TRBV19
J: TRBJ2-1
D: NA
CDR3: ASSIGPQGWSSSYNEQF

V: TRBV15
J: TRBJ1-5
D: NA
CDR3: ATSRGSEQPQH

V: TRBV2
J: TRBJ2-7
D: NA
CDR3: ASSEAHTRLVSSYEQY

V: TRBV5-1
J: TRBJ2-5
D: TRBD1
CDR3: ASSLGQGFQETQY

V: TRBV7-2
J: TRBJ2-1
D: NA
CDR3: ASSPGRSYNEQF

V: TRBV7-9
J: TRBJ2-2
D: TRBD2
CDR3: ASSLALLAGAGTGELF

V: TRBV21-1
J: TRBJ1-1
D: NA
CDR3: ASSNAGGSNTEAF

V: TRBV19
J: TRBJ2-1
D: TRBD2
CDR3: ASGTSGIGEQF

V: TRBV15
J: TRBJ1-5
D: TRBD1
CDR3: ATSQGGPTISNQPQH

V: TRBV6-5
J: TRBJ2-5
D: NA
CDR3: AASGDEETQY

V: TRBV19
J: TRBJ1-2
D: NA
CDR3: ASSANGYGYT

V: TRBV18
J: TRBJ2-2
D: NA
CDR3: ASSLSGATGELF

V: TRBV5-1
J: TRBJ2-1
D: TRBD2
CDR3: ASRVWTSGSPQF